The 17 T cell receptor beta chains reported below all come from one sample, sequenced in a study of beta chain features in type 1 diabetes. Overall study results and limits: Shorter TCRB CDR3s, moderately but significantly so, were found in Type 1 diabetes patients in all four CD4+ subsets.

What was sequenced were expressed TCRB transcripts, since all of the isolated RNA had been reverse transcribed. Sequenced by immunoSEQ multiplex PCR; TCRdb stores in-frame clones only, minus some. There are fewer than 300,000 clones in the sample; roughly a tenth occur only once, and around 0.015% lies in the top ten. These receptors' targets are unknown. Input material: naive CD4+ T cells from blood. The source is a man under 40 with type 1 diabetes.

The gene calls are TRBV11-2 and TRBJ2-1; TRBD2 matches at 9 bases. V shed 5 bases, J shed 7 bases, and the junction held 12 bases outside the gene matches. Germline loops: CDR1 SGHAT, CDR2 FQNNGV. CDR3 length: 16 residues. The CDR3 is CASSPRPALAGNEQFF. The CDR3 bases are TGTGCCAGCAGCCCCCGCCCGGCTCTAGCGGGGAATGAGCAGTTCTTC.

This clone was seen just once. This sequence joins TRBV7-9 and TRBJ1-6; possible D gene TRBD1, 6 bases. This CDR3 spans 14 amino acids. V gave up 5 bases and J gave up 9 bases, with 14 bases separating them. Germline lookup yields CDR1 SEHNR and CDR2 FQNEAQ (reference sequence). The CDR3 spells CASSVEGGRSPLHF. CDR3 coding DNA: TGTGCCAGCAGCGTCGAGGGGGGGCGTTCACCCCTCCACTTT.

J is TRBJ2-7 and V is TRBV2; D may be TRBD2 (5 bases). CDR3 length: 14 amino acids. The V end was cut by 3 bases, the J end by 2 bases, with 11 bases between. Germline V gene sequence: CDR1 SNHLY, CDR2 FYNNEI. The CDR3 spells CASSEIDGTYEQYF. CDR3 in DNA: TGTGCCAGCAGTGAGATTGACGGGACCTACGAGCAGTACTTC.

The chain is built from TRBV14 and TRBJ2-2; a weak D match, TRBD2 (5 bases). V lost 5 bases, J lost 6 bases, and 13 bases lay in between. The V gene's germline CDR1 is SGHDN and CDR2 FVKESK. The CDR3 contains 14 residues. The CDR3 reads CASSDGISAGELFF. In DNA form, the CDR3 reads TGTGCCAGCAGCGACGGGATTTCTGCCGGGGAGCTGTTTTTT.

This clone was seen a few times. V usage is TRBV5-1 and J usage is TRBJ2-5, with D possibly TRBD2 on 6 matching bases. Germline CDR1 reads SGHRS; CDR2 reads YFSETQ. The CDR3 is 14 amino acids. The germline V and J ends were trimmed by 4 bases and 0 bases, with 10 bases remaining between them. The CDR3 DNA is TGCGCCAGCAGCCCGGGGACTTACCAAGAGACCCAGTACTTC. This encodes CASSPGTYQETQYF. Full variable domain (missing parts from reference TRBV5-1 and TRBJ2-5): KAGVTQTPRYLIKTRGQQVTLSCSPISGHRSVSWYQQTPGQGLQFLFEYFSETQRNKGNFPGRFSGRQFSNSRSEMNVSTLELGDSALYLCASSPGTYQETQYFGPGTRLLVL.

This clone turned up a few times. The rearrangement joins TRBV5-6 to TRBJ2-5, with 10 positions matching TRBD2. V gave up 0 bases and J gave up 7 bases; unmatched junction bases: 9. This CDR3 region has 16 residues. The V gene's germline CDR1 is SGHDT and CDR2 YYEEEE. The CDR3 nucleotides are TGTGCCAGCAGCTTGGCCCCGACTAGCGGGTGGGGGACCCAGTACTTC. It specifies CASSLAPTSGWGTQYF.

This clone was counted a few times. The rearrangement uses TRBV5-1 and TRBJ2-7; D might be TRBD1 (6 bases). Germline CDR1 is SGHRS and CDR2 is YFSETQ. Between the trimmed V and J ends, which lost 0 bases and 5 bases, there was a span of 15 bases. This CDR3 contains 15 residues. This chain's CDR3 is CASSLARSRGNEQYF. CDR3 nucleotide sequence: TGCGCCAGCAGCTTGGCCAGGTCCAGGGGTAACGAGCAGTACTTC. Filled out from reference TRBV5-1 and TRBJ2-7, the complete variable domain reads KAGVTQTPRYLIKTRGQQVTLSCSPISGHRSVSWYQQTPGQGLQFLFEYFSETQRNKGNFPGRFSGRQFSNSRSEMNVSTLELGDSALYLCASSLARSRGNEQYFGPGTRLTVT.

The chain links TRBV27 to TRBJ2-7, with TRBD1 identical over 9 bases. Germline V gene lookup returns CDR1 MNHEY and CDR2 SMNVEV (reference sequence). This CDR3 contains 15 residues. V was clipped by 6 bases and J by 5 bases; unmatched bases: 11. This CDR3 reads CASRPTGTGSHEQYF. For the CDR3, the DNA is TGTGCCAGCAGACCAACCGGGACAGGGAGCCACGAGCAGTACTTC.

The CDR3 coding sequence is TGTGCCAGCAGCAGAACTTCGCAGGGGTTTGTCCGCACAGATACGCAGTATTTT. This translates into CASSRTSQGFVRTDTQYF. The V and J genes are TRBV21-1 and TRBJ2-3; the table calls TRBD1, which could not be checked here. TRBV21-1 corresponds to a pseudogene. This CDR3 comprises 18 residues.

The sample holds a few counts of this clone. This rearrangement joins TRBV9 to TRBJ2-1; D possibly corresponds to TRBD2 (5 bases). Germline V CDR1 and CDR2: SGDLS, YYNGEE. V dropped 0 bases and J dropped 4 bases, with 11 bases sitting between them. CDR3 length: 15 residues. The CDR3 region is CASSVGAAPYNEQFF. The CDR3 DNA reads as TGTGCCAGCAGCGTAGGAGCGGCTCCTTACAATGAGCAGTTCTTC.

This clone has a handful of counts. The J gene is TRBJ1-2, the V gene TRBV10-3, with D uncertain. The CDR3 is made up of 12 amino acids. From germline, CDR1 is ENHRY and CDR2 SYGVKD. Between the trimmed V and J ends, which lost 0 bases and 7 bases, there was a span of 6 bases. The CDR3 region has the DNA TGTGCCATCAGTGAGTCAGCCGGTGGCTACACCTTC. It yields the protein CAISESAGGYTF.

The CDR3 nucleotides read TGCAGTGCTGTGTTCAGCGGGGAGCTGTTTTTT. Protein sequence: CSAVFSGELFF. The chain is built from TRBV20-1 and TRBJ2-2; D remains unclear. The V and J ends lost 5 bases and 7 bases respectively, with 8 bases between them. This CDR3 region has 11 residues. Looked up from germline, CDR1 is DFQATT and CDR2 is SNEGSKA (reference sequence).

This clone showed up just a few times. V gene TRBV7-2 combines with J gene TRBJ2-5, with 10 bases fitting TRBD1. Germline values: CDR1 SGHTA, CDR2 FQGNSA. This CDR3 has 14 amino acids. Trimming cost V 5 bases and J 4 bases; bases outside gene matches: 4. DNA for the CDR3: TGTGCCAGCAGCCGACAGGGGGCGCGAGAGACCCAGTACTTC. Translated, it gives CASSRQGARETQYF.

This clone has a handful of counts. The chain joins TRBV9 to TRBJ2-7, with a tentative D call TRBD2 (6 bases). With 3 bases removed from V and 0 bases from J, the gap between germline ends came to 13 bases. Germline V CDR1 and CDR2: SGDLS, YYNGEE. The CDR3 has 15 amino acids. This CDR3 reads CASSGFSGPSYEQYF. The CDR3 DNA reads TGTGCCAGCAGCGGATTTAGCGGACCCTCCTACGAGCAGTACTTC.

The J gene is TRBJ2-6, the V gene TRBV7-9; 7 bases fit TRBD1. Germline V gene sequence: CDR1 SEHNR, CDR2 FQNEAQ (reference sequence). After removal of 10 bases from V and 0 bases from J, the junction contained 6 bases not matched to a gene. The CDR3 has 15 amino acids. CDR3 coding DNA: TGTGCCACCGTTACAGGGGTCTCTGGGGCCAACGTCCTGACTTTC. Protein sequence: CATVTGVSGANVLTF. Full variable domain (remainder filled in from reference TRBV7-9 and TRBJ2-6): DTGVSQNPRHKITKRGQNVTFRCDPISEHNRLYWYRQTLGQGPEFLTYFQNEAQLEKSRLLSDRFSAERPKGSFSTLEIQRTEQGDSAMYLCATVTGVSGANVLTFGAGSRLTVL.

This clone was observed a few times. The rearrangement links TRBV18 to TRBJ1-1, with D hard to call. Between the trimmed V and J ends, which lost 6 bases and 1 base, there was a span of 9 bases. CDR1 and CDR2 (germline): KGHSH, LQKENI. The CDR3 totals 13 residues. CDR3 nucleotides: TGTGCCAGCTCCGGTGGTGCGAACACTGAAGCTTTCTTT. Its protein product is CASSGGANTEAFF.

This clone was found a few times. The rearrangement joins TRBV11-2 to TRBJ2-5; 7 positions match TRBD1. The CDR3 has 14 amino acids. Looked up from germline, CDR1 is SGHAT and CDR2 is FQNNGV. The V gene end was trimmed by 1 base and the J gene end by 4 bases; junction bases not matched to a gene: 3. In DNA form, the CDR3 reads TGTGCCAGCAGCTTAGTGGCAGGGGGAGAGACCCAGTACTTC. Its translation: CASSLVAGGETQYF.